The 2 T cell receptor beta chains given below trace back to one sample, sequenced in a study of blood T cells in healthy people across ages. The authors ran a second PCR of roughly 7 to 11 cycles using a sample-barcoded 5' primer and a J-beta primer mix. TCRdb ran MiXCR on the 5' RACE reads and lists one entry per CDR3 protein. The sample lists roughly 700,000 distinct CDR3 sequences; less than 40% were seen once. The sequenced material came from blood. The receptors derive from an elderly woman in good health.

The chain combines TRBV6-5 with TRBJ1-4; D gene ambiguous. CDR1 is MNHEY, CDR2 SVGAGI, per germline. V was cut by 6 bases and J by 8 bases, with 19 bases left in between. The CDR3 is 15 amino acids. The CDR3 loop is CASRLSYGVKEKLFF. In DNA, the CDR3 is TGTGCCAGCAGGCTCTCCTACGGGGTCAAAGAAAAACTGTTTTTT.

The table lists this clonotype with many counts. A much larger clonotype is one base distant, so this may be a read error. This sequence joins TRBV6-1 and TRBJ2-5; 11 positions match TRBD1. CDR1 is MNHNS and CDR2 is SASEGT in the germline V gene. This CDR3 has 18 amino acids. V dropped 4 bases and J dropped 11; count of bases not matched to a gene: 21. The DNA of the CDR3 is TGTGCCAGCAGTGGGACAGGGGGCGTGAATAGGGCTCACAATGAGCAGTACTTC. Amino acid sequence: CASSGTGGVNRAHNEQYF.